The 7 T cell receptor beta chains below come from one sample, sequenced in a study of blood T cell repertoires in COVID-19. Profiled with immunoSEQ multiplex PCR; TCRdb holds only in-frame clones, not every one. The repertoire holds approximately 47,000 clones, with 90% as singletons. Sequenced: peripheral blood. The receptors come from a man in his 70s with active COVID-19.

V is TRBV19 and J is TRBJ2-3, with 11 bases aligning to TRBD2. The germline V gene encodes CDR1 LNHDA and CDR2 SQIVND (reference sequence). The V and J ends lost 5 bases and 4 bases, in that order; junction bases with no gene match: 8. The CDR3 has 16 residues. Here the CDR3 reads CASSLYSGRASDTQYF. The CDR3 DNA reads TGTGCCAGTAGTTTGTATAGCGGGAGGGCCTCAGATACGCAGTATTTT.

The rearrangement uses TRBV7-9 and TRBJ2-3; 15 nucleotides match TRBD2. The J segment lost 5 bases and the V segment lost 5 bases, leaving 11 bases of the junction unmatched. Germline V gene sequence: CDR1 SEHNR, CDR2 FQNEAQ (reference sequence). CDR3 length equals 18 residues. The CDR3 DNA is TGTGCCAGCAGCCCAAGCGGACTAGCGGGAGGGCCCGGAGATACGCAGTATTTT. Amino acid sequence: CASSPSGLAGGPGDTQYF.

This clone was observed a handful of times. V is TRBV15 and J is TRBJ1-5, with D possibly TRBD1 on 6 matching bases. The CDR3 extends over 17 amino acids. Germline CDR1 is LNHNV and CDR2 is YYDKDF (reference sequence). The V end was cut by 0 bases, the J end by 0 bases, with 12 bases between. The CDR3 DNA reads as TGTGCCACCAGCAGAGATACTGGCAGGGGTAGCAATCAGCCCCAGCATTTT. Its protein product is CATSRDTGRGSNQPQHF.

This rearrangement joins TRBV6-6 to TRBJ1-2, with TRBD1 matching over 10 bases. The germline gives CDR1 MNHNY, CDR2 SVGAGI (reference sequence). V trimming: 7 bases; J trimming: 7 bases; junction bases outside the gene matches: 12. CDR3 length: 15 amino acids. The DNA of the CDR3 is TGTGCCAGCACCGAGCGGTGGACAGGGGGGGCTGGCTACACCTTC. Translated, it gives CASTERWTGGAGYTF.

CDR3 region: CASNGQGADTQYF. CDR3 DNA: TGTGCCAGCAACGGACAGGGGGCGGATACGCAGTATTTT. This chain connects TRBV7-9 to TRBJ2-3, with 11 bases matching TRBD1. The V gene's germline CDR1 is SEHNR and CDR2 FQNEAQ (reference sequence). This CDR3 has 13 amino acids. Trimming cost V 7 bases and J 6 bases; bases outside gene matches: 3.

This chain links TRBV4-3 with TRBJ1-4; D remains unclear. The CDR3 has 15 amino acids. Germline CDR1 LGHNA, CDR2 YSLEER. Trimming took off 4 bases at V and 0 bases at J, with 9 bases between the two ends. DNA for the CDR3: TGCGCCAGCAGCCGTGGACTTTCAACTAATGAAAAACTGTTTTTT. Amino acid sequence: CASSRGLSTNEKLFF.

The chain links TRBV9 to TRBJ1-2, with a tentative D call TRBD1 (6 bases). V lost 6 bases, J lost 1 base, and 13 bases lay in between. The CDR3 consists of 14 residues. Germline CDR1 and CDR2: SGDLS and YYNGEE. CDR3 protein: CASNRGALNYGYTF. The CDR3 DNA reads TGTGCCAGCAATCGGGGGGCCCTTAACTATGGCTACACCTTC.